In this sample, the clone carrying this T cell receptor (beta chain) turned up once. Antigen: not known. The data were taken from a study of cytomegalovirus exposure and HLA in healthy donors. V was trimmed by 0 bases and J by 7 bases, leaving 17 bases between them. Germline V gene lookup returns CDR1 SGDLS and CDR2 YYNGEE. The CDR3 is 15 amino acids. PCR primers comprised 60 Vbeta and 13 Jbeta primers. Authors' processing steps: In a later analysis, of some 80 million unique beta chains, around 9.9 million appeared in at least two donors. Clones were sequenced by immunoSEQ multiplex PCR, and TCRdb holds only the in-frame ones, with some missing. Clone size and the V and J calls come from that table; the DNA yielded D and trimming. This sample has about 120,000 clones, with roughly 62% found just once. Whole-study results and caveats: Previous analysis showed most TCR beta V segments were productive about 90% or about 30% of the time. Presence/absence analyses supposed approximately even sequencing depth among donors.

This sequence was found in a young man in good health and CMV-seropositive. This chain joins TRBV9 and TRBJ2-7; D might be TRBD2 (5 bases). The sequencing sample was made of PBMCs. CDR3 DNA sequence: TGTGCCAGCAGCGTAGGAGGGAACCCGTCCGGGGAGCAGTACTTC. Residues: CASSVGGNPSGEQYF.